This paragraph covers one T cell receptor (beta chain) sequence. Its target is not known. Via MiXCR, TCRdb re-called the reads, giving one row per CDR3 protein. This repertoire shows some 680,000 distinct CDR3 sequences, about 40% found once; its top ten account for around 2.6%. This entry belongs to a study of T cell repertoires in cytomegalovirus infection. At the level of the study: CMV infection together with matching HLA type was indicated by public TCR beta signatures. Study-level points and caveats: HLA-C-restricted CMV clonotypes gave the most frequent clonotype in two of eight donors.

There are 14 residues in the CDR3. Germline V CDR1 and CDR2: SNHLY, FYNNEI. The ends lost 5 bases at V and 8 bases at J; junction bases unmatched: 6. The receptor was derived from a human donor in good health (CMV status not recorded). Some clones in this sample may be carry-over from other donors' samples. Sequencing was performed on PBMCs. The chain carries TRBV2 and TRBJ1-4, with TRBD1 identical over 9 bases. CDR3 protein: CASSWTGVPEKLFF. As DNA, the CDR3 is TGTGCCAGCAGTTGGACAGGGGTCCCCGAAAAACTGTTTTTT.